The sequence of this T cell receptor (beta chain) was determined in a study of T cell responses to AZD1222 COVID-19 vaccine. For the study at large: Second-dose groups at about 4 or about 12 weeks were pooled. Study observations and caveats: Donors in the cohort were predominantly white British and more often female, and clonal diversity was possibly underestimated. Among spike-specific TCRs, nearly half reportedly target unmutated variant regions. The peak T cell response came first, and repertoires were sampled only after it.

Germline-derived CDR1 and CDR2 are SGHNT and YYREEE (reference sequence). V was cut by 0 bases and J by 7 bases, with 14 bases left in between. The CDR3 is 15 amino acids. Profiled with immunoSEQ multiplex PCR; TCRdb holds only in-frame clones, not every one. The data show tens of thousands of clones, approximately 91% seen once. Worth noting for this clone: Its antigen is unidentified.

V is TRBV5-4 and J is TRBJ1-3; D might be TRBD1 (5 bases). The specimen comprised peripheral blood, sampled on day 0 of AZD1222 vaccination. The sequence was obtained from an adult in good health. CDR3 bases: TGTGCCAGCAGCTTGGGTCGGGGGGTAGGGAACACCATATATTTT. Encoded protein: CASSLGRGVGNTIYF.